The next 30 T cell receptor beta chains were all read from a single sample in a study of blood T cell repertoires in COVID-19. Generated by immunoSEQ multiplex PCR, the TCRdb table keeps only in-frame clones and is missing some. The table has approximately 250,000 clones, 65% to 90% seen once. Sequencing input: peripheral blood. Source of these receptors: a woman in her forties or fifties with acute or convalescent COVID-19.

The chain couples TRBV3-1 (or the pseudogene TRBV3-2) to TRBJ1-4; no reliable D call. The CDR3 is 14 amino acids. The germline V gene encodes CDR1 LGHDT and CDR2 YNNKEL (reference sequence). Trimming left V 1 base short and J 4 bases short, with 7 bases between. The CDR3 here is CASSQGALNEKLFF. In DNA, the CDR3 is TGTGCCAGCAGCCAAGGGGCGCTTAATGAAAAACTGTTTTTT.

This clone has a handful of counts. Here the CDR3 reads CASSSQALNQPQHF. CDR3 nucleotide sequence: TGTGCCAGCAGCTCGCAGGCCCTCAATCAGCCCCAGCATTTT. This chain connects TRBV7-2 to TRBJ1-5; D unclear. V lost 4 bases to trimming and J lost 3 bases, with 10 bases between them. The CDR3 is 14 residues long. Germline lookup yields CDR1 SGHTA and CDR2 FQGNSA.

This clone was counted once. The chain uses TRBV4-2 and TRBJ2-5; 9 bases map to TRBD1. The CDR3 has 15 residues. Germline CDR1 is LGHNA and CDR2 is YNFKEQ. V lost 6 bases and J lost 5; bases outside the gene matches: 10. CDR3 in DNA: TGTGCCAGCAGTCCATCGGACAGGGGACAGGAGACCCAGTACTTC. Amino acid sequence: CASSPSDRGQETQYF.

Here the CDR3 DNA reads TGTGCCATCAGTGACCGGTCGGAGGAAAAACTGTTTTTT. This sequence encodes CAISDRSEEKLFF. This chain uses TRBV10-3 with TRBJ1-4; D call uncertain. The germline V gene has CDR1 ENHRY and CDR2 SYGVKD. CDR3 length: 13 amino acids. V was shortened by 3 bases and J by 8 bases, with 10 bases between the two germline ends.

The chain is built from TRBV5-1 and TRBJ1-4; a possible D gene is TRBD1 (5 bases). The CDR3 is 14 amino acids. V lost 0 bases and J 8 bases, leaving 11 bases between the germline ends. Germline-derived CDR1 and CDR2 are SGHRS and YFSETQ. The CDR3, as DNA: TGCGCCAGCAGCTTGGAGGCAGGGAAAGAAAAACTGTTTTTT. It yields the protein CASSLEAGKEKLFF.

A single count supports this clone. J is TRBJ2-3 and V is TRBV4-1; D is perhaps TRBD2 (5 bases). This CDR3 spans 19 amino acids. V gave up 2 bases and J gave up 0 bases, with 21 bases separating them. The germline V gene has CDR1 MGHRA and CDR2 YSYEKL. The CDR3 DNA sequence: TGCGCCAGCAGCCAAAAGAGGGCAGGCCTTCACATTAGCACAGATACGCAGTATTTT. This codes for CASSQKRAGLHISTDTQYF.

The chain couples TRBV6-5 to TRBJ2-1; perhaps TRBD2 as D (5 bases). The germline V and J ends were trimmed by 2 bases and 7 bases, with 12 bases remaining between them. The germline gives CDR1 MNHEY, CDR2 SVGAGI. The CDR3 covers 14 residues. In nucleotides, the CDR3 is TGTGCCAGCAGTTACGCCATTACTAGAAATGAGCAGTTCTTC. It specifies CASSYAITRNEQFF.

The rearrangement links TRBV5-4 to TRBJ2-5; 8 nucleotides line up with TRBD2. V lost 4 bases to trimming and J lost 1 base; unmatched junction nucleotides: 9. Germline values: CDR1 SGHNT, CDR2 YYREEE (reference sequence). The CDR3 sequence is 16 residues long. CDR3: CASSPGRDLRQETQYF. CDR3 nucleotide sequence: TGTGCCAGCAGCCCCGGGAGGGACCTGCGCCAAGAGACCCAGTACTTC.

The chain couples TRBV14 to TRBJ1-6, with 7 bases lining up with TRBD1. V gave up 2 bases and J gave up 10 bases; unmatched junction bases: 5. Germline CDR1 reads SGHDN; CDR2 reads FVKESK. The CDR3 sequence is 14 residues long. The DNA for the CDR3 is TGTGCCAGCAGCCAAACGGGACAGATCTCACCCCTCCACTTT. This encodes CASSQTGQISPLHF.

This clone was picked up a small number of times. The chain joins TRBV5-6 to TRBJ1-5; 12 bases are a match to TRBD1. CDR3 length: 17 amino acids. V trimming: 4 bases; J trimming: 4 bases; junction bases outside the gene matches: 9. The germline V gene has CDR1 SGHDT and CDR2 YYEEEE. For the CDR3, the DNA is TGTGCCAGCAGCCGGAGCGGGACAGGGGGCTTTAATCAGCCCCAGCATTTT. Translated: CASSRSGTGGFNQPQHF.

V and J are TRBV9 and TRBJ1-2; D gene uncertain. V lost 0 bases and J 4 bases, leaving 10 bases between the germline ends. Germline CDR1 reads SGDLS; CDR2 reads YYNGEE. This CDR3 comprises 14 residues. The CDR3 here is CASSVDPVRYGYTF. Written as DNA, the CDR3 is TGTGCCAGCAGCGTAGATCCAGTTCGCTATGGCTACACCTTC.

This chain links TRBV19 with TRBJ2-3; the D is unclear. Germline V gives CDR1 LNHDA, CDR2 SQIVND (reference sequence). V lost 3 bases, J lost 3 bases, and 13 bases lay in between. The CDR3 is 15 amino acids. The CDR3 region has the DNA TGTGCCAGTAGTATGGGCGCAGGTGGGACAGATACGCAGTATTTT. It is translated as CASSMGAGGTDTQYF.

This chain joins TRBV15 and TRBJ2-2, with a tentative D call TRBD2 (5 bases). This CDR3 spans 12 amino acids. Trimming took 5 bases from V and 6 from J, leaving 7 bases between them. The germline gives CDR1 LNHNV, CDR2 YYDKDF (reference sequence). CDR3 nucleotide sequence: TGTGCCACCAGCCCGGGGTCCGGGGAGCTGTTTTTT. Translating gives CATSPGSGELFF.

The gene calls are TRBV2 and TRBJ1-6, with D possibly matching TRBD1 (6 bases). The CDR3 extends over 13 amino acids. Looked up from germline, CDR1 is SNHLY and CDR2 is FYNNEI. Trimming removed 6 bases at V and 8 bases at J, with 11 bases between. Here the CDR3 reads CASRRGFDSPLHF. CDR3 sequence (DNA): TGTGCCAGCAGAAGGGGGTTCGATTCACCCCTCCACTTT.

The V and J genes are TRBV6-2 or TRBV6-3 and TRBJ1-5; TRBD1 aligns across 8 bases. Trimming cost V 5 bases and J 2 bases; bases outside gene matches: 2. The CDR3 sequence is 14 residues long. CDR1 MNHEY and CDR2 SVGEGT come from the germline V gene. The CDR3 sequence: CASSPTGGNQPQHF. CDR3 DNA: TGTGCCAGCAGTCCGACAGGGGGCAATCAGCCCCAGCATTTT.

J is TRBJ2-1 and V is TRBV7-7; 8 nucleotides line up with TRBD2. The germline CDR1 and CDR2 sequences are SSHAT and FNYEAQ (reference sequence). V lost 5 bases to trimming and J lost 3 bases; unmatched junction nucleotides: 12. This CDR3 is built from 17 residues. The CDR3: CASSASLAGAGYNEQFF. The CDR3 DNA is TGTGCCAGCAGCGCGAGCCTAGCGGGTGCGGGCTACAATGAGCAGTTCTTC.

J is TRBJ2-3 and V is TRBV4-3; 9 bases fit TRBD1. Per germline, CDR1 LGHNA and CDR2 YSLEER. The ends lost 0 bases at V and 4 bases at J; junction bases unmatched: 5. The CDR3 has 16 residues. The CDR3 DNA sequence: TGCGCCAGCAGCCAAGATGGGACAGGGAACCCAGATACGCAGTATTTT. Amino acids: CASSQDGTGNPDTQYF.

The chain uses TRBV5-6 and TRBJ2-4, with no clear D. Germline V lookup: CDR1 SGHDT, CDR2 YYEEEE. The CDR3 is 15 residues long. Trimming took off 1 base at V and 1 base at J, with 9 bases between the two ends. The chain's CDR3 is CASSLRVLAKNIQYF. The CDR3 DNA sequence: TGTGCCAGCAGCTTGCGGGTCTTGGCCAAAAACATTCAGTACTTC.

V usage is TRBV4-3 and J usage is TRBJ2-6; D possibly corresponds to TRBD2 (5 bases). This CDR3 has 15 residues. Germline CDR1 and CDR2: LGHNA and YSLEER. With 0 bases removed from V and 3 bases from J, the gap between germline ends came to 6 bases. For the CDR3, the DNA is TGCGCCAGCAGCCAAGATCGGGGTGGGGCCAACGTCCTGACTTTC. Amino acid sequence: CASSQDRGGANVLTF.

Points on this clone: One junction end disagrees with the germline gene, perhaps due to a read error. The rearrangement uses TRBV7-9 and TRBJ2-3; D might be TRBD1 (5 bases). The CDR3 runs to 14 residues. In germline, CDR1 is SEHNR, CDR2 FQNEAQ (reference sequence). This chain's CDR3 is CASNLGASADTQYF. Written as DNA, the CDR3 is TGTGCCAGCAACTTAGGGGCTTCGGCAGATACGCAGTATTTT.

This clone was detected a few times. For the CDR3, the DNA is TGTGCCAGCAGCCAGCCGGGACAAGCGAACACTGAAGCTTTCTTT. It specifies CASSQPGQANTEAFF. The chain is built from TRBV3-1 (or the pseudogene TRBV3-2) and TRBJ1-1; perhaps TRBD1 as D (6 bases). The germline gives CDR1 LGHDT, CDR2 YNNKEL (reference sequence). The V and J ends lost 3 bases and 1 base respectively, with 12 bases between them. This CDR3 has 15 amino acids.

The chain carries TRBV5-4 and TRBJ1-5; the D gene is possibly TRBD1 (5 bases). Germline CDR1 SGHNT, CDR2 YYREEE (reference sequence). V lost 4 bases, J lost 7 bases, and 12 bases lay in between. CDR3 length equals 13 residues. This CDR3 is CASSLDRGQPQHF. CDR3 DNA sequence: TGTGCCAGCAGCCTCGACAGAGGACAGCCCCAGCATTTT. The variable domain in full, with the rest retrieved from reference TRBV5-4 and TRBJ1-5, is ETGVTQSPTHLIKTRGQQVTLRCSSQSGHNTVSWYQQALGQGPQFIFQYYREEENGRGNFPPRFSGLQFPNYSSELNVNALELDDSALYLCASSLDRGQPQHFGDGTRLSIL.

The gene calls are TRBV19 and TRBJ1-5; D is unresolved. The CDR3 contains 16 residues. The germline CDR1 and CDR2 sequences are LNHDA and SQIVND (reference sequence). Trimming stripped 0 bases from V and 0 bases from J, with 9 bases between. CDR3 amino acids: CASSIDTGNSNQPQHF. Here the CDR3 DNA reads TGTGCCAGTAGTATAGACACGGGAAATAGCAATCAGCCCCAGCATTTT.

The J gene is TRBJ1-5, the V gene TRBV6-5; 11 bases align to TRBD1. The ends lost 5 bases at V and 6 bases at J; junction bases unmatched: 6. Germline V lookup: CDR1 MNHEY, CDR2 SVGAGI. This CDR3 contains 15 residues. CDR3 DNA: TGTGCCAGCAGTAGAACCGGGACAGGGGGTCAGCCCCAGCATTTT. Amino acid sequence: CASSRTGTGGQPQHF.

The rearrangement uses TRBV9 and TRBJ2-7; weak D call: TRBD1 (5 bases). This CDR3 spans 13 amino acids. Germline loops: CDR1 SGDLS, CDR2 YYNGEE. The V end was cut by 0 bases, the J end by 2 bases, with 6 bases between. CDR3 bases: TGTGCCAGCAGCGTAGAGGGGCCCTACGAGCAGTACTTC. It yields the protein CASSVEGPYEQYF.

The rearrangement joins TRBV2 to TRBJ2-5; 9 nucleotides line up with TRBD1. CDR3 length: 15 amino acids. The J segment lost 2 bases and the V segment lost 5 bases, leaving 6 bases of the junction unmatched. From germline, CDR1 is SNHLY and CDR2 FYNNEI. For the CDR3, the DNA is TGTGCCAGCAGTACCAGACAGGGGGGGCAAGAGACCCAGTACTTC. Translation gives CASSTRQGGQETQYF.

This chain uses TRBV28 with TRBJ1-6; D perhaps matches TRBD1 (5 bases). Germline CDR1 reads MDHEN; CDR2 reads SYDVKM. The CDR3 covers 15 residues. With 5 bases removed from V and 9 bases from J, the gap between germline ends came to 17 bases. CDR3 region: CASSAPIGGSSPLHF. Written as DNA, the CDR3 is TGTGCCAGCAGTGCCCCGATCGGGGGTTCTTCACCCCTCCACTTT.

V usage is TRBV7-2 and J usage is TRBJ1-1, with TRBD1 as a possible D gene (6 bases). The V end lost 0 bases, the J end lost 8 bases, and 22 bases lay between the germline ends. This CDR3 region has 17 residues. Germline V gene data show CDR1 as SGHTA and CDR2 as FQGNSA. The CDR3 is CASSLALRGAPAREAFF. In DNA, the CDR3 is TGTGCCAGCAGCTTAGCGCTTCGGGGGGCTCCAGCAAGGGAAGCTTTCTTT. The complete variable domain, with remaining parts taken from reference TRBV7-2 and TRBJ1-1, reads GAGVSQSPSNKVTEKGKDVELRCDPISGHTALYWYRQSLGQGLEFLIYFQGNSAPDKSGLPSDRFSAERTGGSVSTLTIQRTQQEDSAVYLCASSLALRGAPAREAFFGQGTRLTVV.

In DNA form, the CDR3 reads TGTGCCAGCACGTGGAGTGGAGATACGCAGTATTTT. It specifies CASTWSGDTQYF. The chain links TRBV7-2 to TRBJ2-3, with D unclear. The ends were cut back, 7 bases at V and 5 bases at J, with 10 bases in the middle. Germline V gene sequence: CDR1 SGHTA, CDR2 FQGNSA. This CDR3 has 12 amino acids.

This clone was counted many times. The rearrangement uses TRBV5-1 and TRBJ1-1; D unclear. From germline, CDR1 is SGHRS and CDR2 YFSETQ. This CDR3 is 13 amino acids long. V lost 4 bases to trimming and J lost 8 bases, with 15 bases between them. In DNA form, the CDR3 reads TGCGCCAGCAGCGGCGGAGAATACCTCGAAGCTTTCTTT. Its translation: CASSGGEYLEAFF. Complete variable domain (other parts from reference TRBV5-1 and TRBJ1-1): KAGVTQTPRYLIKTRGQQVTLSCSPISGHRSVSWYQQTPGQGLQFLFEYFSETQRNKGNFPGRFSGRQFSNSRSEMNVSTLELGDSALYLCASSGGEYLEAFFGQGTRLTVV.